One and the same sample provided the 12 T cell receptor beta chains below, sequenced in a study of lymphopenia after photon versus proton radiotherapy. Produced via immunoSEQ multiplex PCR; TCRdb's table is partial and in-frame only. Among thousands of clones listed, 80% to 90% were seen once. Source: peripheral blood, taken from a patient treated with photon-based radiotherapy. These receptors were collected from an elderly man with cholangiocarcinoma.

The CDR3 region is CASSLTSGGISTDTQYF. The CDR3 region has the DNA TGCGCCAGCAGCTTGACTAGCGGGGGAATTAGCACAGATACGCAGTATTTT. The rearrangement joins TRBV5-1 to TRBJ2-3, with 11 bases matching TRBD2. The CDR3 sequence is 17 residues long. V gave up 1 base and J gave up 0 bases; unmatched junction bases: 4. Germline V gene lookup returns CDR1 SGHRS and CDR2 YFSETQ.

The genes are TRBV13 and TRBJ2-1; D possibly corresponds to TRBD2 (6 bases). V gave up 5 bases and J gave up 8 bases, with 19 bases separating them. This CDR3 contains 15 residues. CDR1 is PRHDT, CDR2 FYEKMQ, per germline (reference sequence). The CDR3 sequence is CASSPYNLLAYEQFF. The CDR3 DNA is TGTGCCAGCAGCCCGTATAACCTTCTAGCGTATGAGCAGTTCTTC. The full variable domain, rest sourced from reference TRBV13 and TRBJ2-1, is AAGVIQSPRHLIKEKRETATLKCYPIPRHDTVYWYQQGPGQDPQFLISFYEKMQSDKGSIPDRFSAQQFSDYHSELNMSSLELGDSALYFCASSPYNLLAYEQFFGPGTRLTVL.

The chain uses TRBV6-6 and TRBJ2-3; 9 bases are a match to TRBD1. Looked up from germline, CDR1 is MNHNY and CDR2 is SVGAGI (reference sequence). J lost 3 bases, V lost 0 bases, and 4 bases had no gene match. The CDR3 totals 16 residues. The CDR3 region is CASSYSMGQGTDTQYF. CDR3 DNA: TGTGCCAGCAGTTACTCGATGGGACAGGGAACAGATACGCAGTATTTT.

J is TRBJ2-1 and V is TRBV7-7, with 10 bases aligning to TRBD1. Trimming removed 2 bases from V and 5 bases from J; junction bases left unmatched: 6. Germline V gives CDR1 SSHAT, CDR2 FNYEAQ (reference sequence). This CDR3 has 16 residues. DNA of the CDR3: TGTGCCAGCAGCTTAAATCCGGGGACAGGGGACAATGAGCAGTTCTTC. Encoded protein: CASSLNPGTGDNEQFF. Drawing the rest from reference TRBV7-7 and TRBJ2-1, the complete variable domain is GAGVSQSPRYKVTKRGQDVTLRCDPISSHATLYWYQQALGQGPEFLTYFNYEAQPDKSGLPSDRFSAERPEGSISTLTIQRTEQRDSAMYRCASSLNPGTGDNEQFFGPGTRLTVL.

V usage is TRBV28 and J usage is TRBJ1-2; TRBD1 matches 9 bases. The V segment lost 6 bases and the J segment 7 bases; nucleotides outside the gene matches: 9. CDR1 MDHEN and CDR2 SYDVKM come from the germline V gene. The CDR3 runs to 14 residues. The CDR3 region has the DNA TGTGCCAGCAGGTCTAACAGGGGGCGGTTTGGCTACACCTTC. Protein sequence: CASRSNRGRFGYTF.

The chain couples TRBV9 to TRBJ2-4; D assignment may be TRBD1 or TRBD2 (5 bases each). From germline, CDR1 is SGDLS and CDR2 YYNGEE. The CDR3 spans 15 residues. Deletions cut 0 bases from V and 7 bases from J, with 14 bases between. The CDR3 nucleotides are TGTGCCAGCAGCGTAGAGCGCTTGGGGGACAACATTCAGTACTTC. This codes for CASSVERLGDNIQYF.

The gene calls are TRBV19 and TRBJ1-5; maybe TRBD1 (6 bases). Trimming left V 2 bases short and J 3 bases short, with 20 bases between. In germline, CDR1 is LNHDA, CDR2 SQIVND (reference sequence). The CDR3 consists of 18 residues. CDR3 in amino acids: CASSISSFGGTINQPQHF. For the CDR3, the DNA is TGTGCCAGTAGTATATCCAGTTTCGGGGGCACGATCAATCAGCCCCAGCATTTT.

The rearrangement links TRBV7-9 to TRBJ1-1; the D is unclear. This CDR3 comprises 13 residues. CDR1 and CDR2 (germline): SEHNR, FQNEAQ (reference sequence). The V and J ends lost 4 bases and 0 bases respectively, with 6 bases between them. The CDR3 DNA is TGTGCCAGCAGCTCGCCCCTGAACACTGAAGCTTTCTTT. Amino acid sequence: CASSSPLNTEAFF.

This clone was seen a single time. V usage is TRBV28 and J usage is TRBJ2-7; 11 bases are shared with TRBD2. Germline V gene lookup returns CDR1 MDHEN and CDR2 SYDVKM. CDR3 length equals 15 residues. V shed 6 bases, J shed 2 bases, and the junction held 6 bases outside the gene matches. The CDR3 loop reads CASSRTTSGTYEQYF. The CDR3 region has the DNA TGTGCCAGCAGCCGAACGACTAGCGGGACCTACGAGCAGTACTTC.

The chain combines TRBV28 with TRBJ1-1; 9 nucleotides match TRBD1. Germline values: CDR1 MDHEN, CDR2 SYDVKM. Losses at the gene ends were 3 bases for V and 5 bases for J; bases not matched to a gene: 4. This CDR3 region has 14 residues. This CDR3 is CASSFDRGYTEAFF. DNA of the CDR3: TGTGCCAGCAGTTTTGACAGGGGGTATACTGAAGCTTTCTTT.

V usage is TRBV30 and J usage is TRBJ1-4, with D perhaps TRBD1 (5 bases). Germline loops: CDR1 GTSNPN, CDR2 SVGIG (reference sequence). V was clipped by 1 base and J by 6 bases, with 6 bases between them. The CDR3 has 12 amino acids. DNA for the CDR3: TGTGCCTGGAGTGGGGGGTATGAAAAACTGTTTTTT. The encoded protein is CAWSGGYEKLFF.

This clone was seen a handful of times. The chain recombines TRBV20-1 with TRBJ2-7, with D unclear. Germline CDR1 reads DFQATT; CDR2 reads SNEGSKA (reference sequence). The CDR3 covers 10 residues. The germline V and J ends were trimmed by 3 bases and 5 bases, with 5 bases remaining between them. This chain's CDR3 is CSARGDEQYF. CDR3 DNA sequence: TGCAGTGCTAGGGGCGACGAGCAGTACTTC.